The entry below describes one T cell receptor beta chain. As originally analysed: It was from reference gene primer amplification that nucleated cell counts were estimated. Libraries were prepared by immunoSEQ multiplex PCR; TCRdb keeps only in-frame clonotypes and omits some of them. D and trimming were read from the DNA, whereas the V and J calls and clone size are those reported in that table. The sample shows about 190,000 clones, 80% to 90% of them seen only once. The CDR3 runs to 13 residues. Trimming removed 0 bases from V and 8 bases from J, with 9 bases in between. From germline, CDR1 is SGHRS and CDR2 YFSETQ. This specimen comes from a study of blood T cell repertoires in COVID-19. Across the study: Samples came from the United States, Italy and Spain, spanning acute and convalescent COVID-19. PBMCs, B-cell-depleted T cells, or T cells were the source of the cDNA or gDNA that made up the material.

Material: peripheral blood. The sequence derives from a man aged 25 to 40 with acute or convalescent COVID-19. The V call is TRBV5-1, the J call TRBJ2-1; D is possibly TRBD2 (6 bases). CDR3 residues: CASSLAGDHEQFF. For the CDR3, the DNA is TGCGCCAGCAGCTTGGCGGGGGACCATGAGCAGTTCTTC.